Listed here are 9 T cell receptor beta chains from one sample, sequenced in a study of blood T cell repertoires in COVID-19. TCRdb's copy holds only in-frame clones and misses some; the assay was immunoSEQ multiplex PCR. The table records 340,000 or so clones, roughly 91% of them present only once. The source material was peripheral blood. Receptor source: a man aged 50 or older with active or convalescent COVID-19.

This chain uses TRBV19 with TRBJ1-1; perhaps TRBD1 as D (5 bases). The ends were cut back, 6 bases at V and 3 bases at J, with 29 bases in the middle. Germline CDR1 is LNHDA and CDR2 is SQIVND (reference sequence). This CDR3 region has 19 residues. Here the CDR3 reads CASRLKRVWQGEPYTEAFF. In DNA, the CDR3 is TGTGCCAGTAGACTCAAGCGTGTGTGGCAGGGTGAACCTTACACTGAAGCTTTCTTT.

This sequence joins TRBV5-5 and TRBJ2-7; 9 positions agree with TRBD1. The germline V gene has CDR1 SGHKS and CDR2 YYEKEE (reference sequence). The ends lost 4 bases at V and 0 bases at J; junction bases unmatched: 5. The CDR3 extends over 15 amino acids. Written as DNA, the CDR3 is TGTGCCAGCAGCCACGGGACAGGGAACTCCTACGAGCAGTACTTC. This encodes CASSHGTGNSYEQYF.

V usage is TRBV3-1 (or the pseudogene TRBV3-2) and J usage is TRBJ2-2, with 7 bases lining up with TRBD2. CDR1 is LGHDT, CDR2 YNNKEL, per germline (reference sequence). The CDR3 loop spans 15 amino acids. The V gene end was trimmed by 1 base and the J gene end by 7 bases; junction bases not matched to a gene: 6. The CDR3 loop is CASSQGGGRSGELFF. CDR3 DNA sequence: TGTGCCAGCAGCCAAGGTGGCGGGAGAAGCGGGGAGCTGTTTTTT.

This sequence joins TRBV27 and TRBJ2-7; D is unclear. The CDR3 contains 17 residues. The V and J ends lost 1 base and 0 bases respectively, with 16 bases between them. Looked up from germline, CDR1 is MNHEY and CDR2 is SMNVEV (reference sequence). CDR3 bases: TGTGCCAGCAGTTTATTACCCCCGATAACTGACTCCTACGAGCAGTACTTC. Translated: CASSLLPPITDSYEQYF.

This clone was observed a few times. The chain combines TRBV30 with TRBJ1-5; no clear D gene. The germline V gene encodes CDR1 GTSNPN and CDR2 SVGIG (reference sequence). The V gene lost 5 bases and the J gene lost 3 bases, with 11 bases spanning the gap. The CDR3 loop spans 13 amino acids. The CDR3 sequence: CAWGAGFNQPQHF. The CDR3 DNA reads as TGTGCCTGGGGAGCGGGGTTCAATCAGCCCCAGCATTTT.

The V and J genes are TRBV5-1 and TRBJ2-2; D remains unclear. Trimming removed 0 bases at V and 14 bases at J, with 14 bases between. This CDR3 has 13 residues. Germline V gene lookup returns CDR1 SGHRS and CDR2 YFSETQ. The CDR3 coding sequence is TGCGCCAGCAGCTTGGACGTCCCTGAACACCTGTTTTTT. Protein sequence: CASSLDVPEHLFF.

The rearrangement uses TRBV6-2 or TRBV6-3 and TRBJ1-5; D not certain. Germline assignment: CDR1 MNHEY and CDR2 SVGEGT. V lost 0 bases to trimming and J lost 1 base, with 10 bases between them. The CDR3 runs 16 residues. CDR3: CASSYSGGLSNQPQHF. The DNA for the CDR3 is TGTGCCAGCAGTTACTCAGGAGGCCTCAGCAATCAGCCCCAGCATTTT.

The chain employs TRBV2 and TRBJ1-6; tentative D call: TRBD1 (5 bases). The CDR3 extends over 14 amino acids. V was clipped by 10 bases and J by 11 bases, with 21 bases between them. The V gene's germline CDR1 is SNHLY and CDR2 FYNNEI. The CDR3 region is CATQTGDSSTPLHF. The CDR3 DNA is TGTGCCACCCAAACGGGGGACTCCTCTACACCCCTCCACTTT. The whole variable domain, remainder taken from reference TRBV2 and TRBJ1-6, is EPEVTQTPSHQVTQMGQEVILRCVPISNHLYFYWYRQILGQKVEFLVSFYNNEISEKSEIFDDQFSVERPDGSNFTLKIRSTKLEDSAMYFCATQTGDSSTPLHFGNGTRLTVT.

The chain joins TRBV6-6 to TRBJ1-5, with D possibly matching TRBD1 (5 bases). Germline V gene sequence: CDR1 MNHNY, CDR2 SVGAGI (reference sequence). V was trimmed by 2 bases and J by 3 bases, leaving 8 bases between them. This CDR3 is 14 amino acids long. This chain's CDR3 is CASSYRGDNQPQHF. The CDR3 DNA reads TGTGCCAGCAGTTACAGGGGTGACAATCAGCCCCAGCATTTT.